Sequencing of this T cell receptor beta chain was carried out in a study of blood T cell repertoires in COVID-19. Study summary: COVID-19 samples, acute and convalescent, were from the United States, Italy and Spain. PBMCs, B-cell-depleted T cells, or T cells provided the cDNA or gDNA that made up the material.

Study processing details: Nucleated cell number was recorded as an estimate derived from reference gene primer amplification. Data came from immunoSEQ multiplex PCR; TCRdb stores just in-frame clones and leaves some out. V and J calls and clone size are given by that table; D and trimming were obtained from the DNA. The data hold 300,000 to 400,000 clones, with about nine tenths observed a single time. The V gene lost 2 bases and the J gene lost 5 bases, with 12 bases spanning the gap. CDR1 and CDR2 (germline): SGHTA, FQGNSA. CDR3 length equals 14 residues. The sequence came from a man aged 45-65 years with active or convalescent COVID-19. The material sequenced was peripheral blood. The chain uses TRBV7-2 and TRBJ2-5, with D possibly matching TRBD2 (5 bases). The DNA of the CDR3 is TGTGCCAGCAGCTTATCCGTAAGAGGGGAGACCCAGTACTTC. It codes for CASSLSVRGETQYF.